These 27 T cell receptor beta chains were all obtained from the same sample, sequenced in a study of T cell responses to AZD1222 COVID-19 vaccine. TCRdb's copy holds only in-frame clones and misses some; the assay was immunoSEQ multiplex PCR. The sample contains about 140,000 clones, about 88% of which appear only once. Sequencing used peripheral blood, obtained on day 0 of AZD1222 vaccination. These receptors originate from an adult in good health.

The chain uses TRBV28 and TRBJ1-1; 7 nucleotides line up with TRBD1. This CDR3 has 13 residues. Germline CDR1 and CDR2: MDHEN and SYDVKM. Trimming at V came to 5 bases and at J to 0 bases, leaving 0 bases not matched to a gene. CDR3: CASSQGVNTEAFF. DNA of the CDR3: TGTGCCAGCAGTCAGGGGGTGAACACTGAAGCTTTCTTT. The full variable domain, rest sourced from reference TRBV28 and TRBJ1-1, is DVKVTQSSRYLVKRTGEKVFLECVQDMDHENMFWYRQDPGLGLRLIYFSYDVKMKEKGDIPEGYSVSREKKERFSLILESASTNQTSMYLCASSQGVNTEAFFGQGTRLTVV.

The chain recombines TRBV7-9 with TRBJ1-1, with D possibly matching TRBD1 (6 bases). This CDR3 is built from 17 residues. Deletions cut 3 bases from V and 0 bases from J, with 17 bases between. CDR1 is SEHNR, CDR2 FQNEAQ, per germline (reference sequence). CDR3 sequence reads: CASSFSLRGSLNTEAFF. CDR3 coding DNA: TGTGCCAGCAGCTTTAGTCTGAGGGGGTCCTTGAACACTGAAGCTTTCTTT.

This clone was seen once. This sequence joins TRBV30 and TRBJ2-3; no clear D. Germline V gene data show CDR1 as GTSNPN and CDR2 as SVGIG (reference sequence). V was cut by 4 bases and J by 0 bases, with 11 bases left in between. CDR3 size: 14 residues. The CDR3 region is CAWKKGISTDTQYF. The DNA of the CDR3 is TGTGCCTGGAAGAAAGGGATCAGCACAGATACGCAGTATTTT.

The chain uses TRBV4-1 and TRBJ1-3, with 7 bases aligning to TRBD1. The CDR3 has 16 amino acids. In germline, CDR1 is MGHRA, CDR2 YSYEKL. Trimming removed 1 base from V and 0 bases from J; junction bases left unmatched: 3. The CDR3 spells CASSQGQGTSGNTIYF. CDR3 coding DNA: TGCGCCAGCAGCCAAGGACAGGGAACCTCTGGAAACACCATATATTTT.

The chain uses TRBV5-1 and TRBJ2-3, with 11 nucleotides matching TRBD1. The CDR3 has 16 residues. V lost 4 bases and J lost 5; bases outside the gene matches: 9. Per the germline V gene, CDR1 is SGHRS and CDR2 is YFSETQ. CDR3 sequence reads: CASSKGQGAFGDTQYF. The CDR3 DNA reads TGCGCCAGCAGCAAAGGACAGGGGGCGTTTGGAGATACGCAGTATTTT. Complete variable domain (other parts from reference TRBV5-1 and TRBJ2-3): KAGVTQTPRYLIKTRGQQVTLSCSPISGHRSVSWYQQTPGQGLQFLFEYFSETQRNKGNFPGRFSGRQFSNSRSEMNVSTLELGDSALYLCASSKGQGAFGDTQYFGPGTRLTVL.

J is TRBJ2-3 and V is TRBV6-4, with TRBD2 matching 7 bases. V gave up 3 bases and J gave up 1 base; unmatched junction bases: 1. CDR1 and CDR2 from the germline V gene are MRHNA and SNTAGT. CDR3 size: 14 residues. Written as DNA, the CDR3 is TGTGCCAGCAGTGATGGGGGGGGCACAGATACGCAGTATTTT. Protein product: CASSDGGGTDTQYF.

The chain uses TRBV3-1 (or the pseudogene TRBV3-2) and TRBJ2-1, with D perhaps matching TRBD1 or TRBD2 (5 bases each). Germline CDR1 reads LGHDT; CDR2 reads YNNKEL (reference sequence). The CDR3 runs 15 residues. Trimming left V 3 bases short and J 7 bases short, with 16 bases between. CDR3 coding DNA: TGTGCCAGCAGCCAGGGGACCCCGAGTAAGAATGAGCAGTTCTTC. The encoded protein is CASSQGTPSKNEQFF.

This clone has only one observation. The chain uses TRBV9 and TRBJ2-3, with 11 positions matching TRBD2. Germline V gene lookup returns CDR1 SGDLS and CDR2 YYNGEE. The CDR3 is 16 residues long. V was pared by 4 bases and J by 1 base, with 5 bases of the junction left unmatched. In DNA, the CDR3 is TGTGCCAGCAGCATTAGCGGGAGGGCCGGCACAGATACGCAGTATTTT. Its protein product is CASSISGRAGTDTQYF.

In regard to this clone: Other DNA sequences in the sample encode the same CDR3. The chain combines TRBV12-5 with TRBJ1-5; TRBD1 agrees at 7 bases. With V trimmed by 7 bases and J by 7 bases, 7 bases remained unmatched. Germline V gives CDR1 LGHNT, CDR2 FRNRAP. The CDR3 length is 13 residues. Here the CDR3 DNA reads TGTGCTAGTGCTAGAGGAGGGGGCCAGCCCCAGCATTTT. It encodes CASARGGGQPQHF.

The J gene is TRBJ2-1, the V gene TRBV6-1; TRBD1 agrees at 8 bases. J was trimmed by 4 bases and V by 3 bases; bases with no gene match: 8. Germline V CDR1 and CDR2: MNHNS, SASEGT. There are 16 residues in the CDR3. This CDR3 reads CASSDYQGAGYNEQFF. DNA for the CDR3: TGTGCCAGCAGTGATTACCAGGGGGCGGGTTACAATGAGCAGTTCTTC.

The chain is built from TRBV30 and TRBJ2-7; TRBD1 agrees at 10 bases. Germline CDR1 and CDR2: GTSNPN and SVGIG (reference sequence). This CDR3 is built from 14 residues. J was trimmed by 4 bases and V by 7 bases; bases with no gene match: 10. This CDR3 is CASELGQGSYEQYF. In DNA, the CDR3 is TGTGCCTCGGAGTTGGGACAGGGGAGTTACGAGCAGTACTTC. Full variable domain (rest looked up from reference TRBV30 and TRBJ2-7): SQTIHQWPATLVQPVGSPLSLECTVEGTSNPNLYWYRQAAGRGLQLLFYSVGIGQISSEVPQNLSASRPQDRQFILSSKKLLLSDSGFYLCASELGQGSYEQYFGPGTRLTVT.

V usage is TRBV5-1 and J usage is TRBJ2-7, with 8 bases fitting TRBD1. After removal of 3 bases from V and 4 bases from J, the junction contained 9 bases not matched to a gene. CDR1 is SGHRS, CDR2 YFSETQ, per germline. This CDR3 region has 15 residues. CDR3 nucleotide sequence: TGCGCCAGCAGCTCAAGGACAGGGAAAATTTACGAGCAGTACTTC. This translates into CASSSRTGKIYEQYF.

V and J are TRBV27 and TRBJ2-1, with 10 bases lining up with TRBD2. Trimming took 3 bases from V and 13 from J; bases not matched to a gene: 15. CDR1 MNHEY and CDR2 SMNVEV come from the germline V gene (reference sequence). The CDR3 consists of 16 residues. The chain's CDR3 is CASSFSLAGVLGSQFF. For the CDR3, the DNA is TGTGCCAGCAGTTTTTCTCTAGCGGGGGTTCTAGGGTCCCAGTTCTTC.

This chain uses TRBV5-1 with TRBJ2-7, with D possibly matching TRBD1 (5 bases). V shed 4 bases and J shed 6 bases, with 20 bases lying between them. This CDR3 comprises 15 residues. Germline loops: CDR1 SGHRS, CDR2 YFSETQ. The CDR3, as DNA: TGCGCCAGCAGCCCCGGGTGGCAGGGCTATATCGAGCAGTACTTC. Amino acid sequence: CASSPGWQGYIEQYF.

CDR3 sequence reads: CASSEAGDEGYTF. The CDR3 nucleotides read TGTGCCAGCAGTGAAGCAGGGGATGAAGGCTACACCTTC. V and J are TRBV6-1 and TRBJ1-2; a possible D gene is TRBD1 (5 bases). The V gene lost 0 bases and the J gene lost 8 bases, with 10 bases spanning the gap. CDR3 length: 13 amino acids. Per germline, CDR1 MNHNS and CDR2 SASEGT.

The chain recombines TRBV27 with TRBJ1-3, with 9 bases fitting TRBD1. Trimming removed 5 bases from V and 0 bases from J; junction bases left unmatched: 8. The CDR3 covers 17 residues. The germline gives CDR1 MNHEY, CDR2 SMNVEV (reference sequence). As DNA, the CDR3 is TGTGCCAGCAGTGCGTCTTACAGGGGGCCCTCTGGAAACACCATATATTTT. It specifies CASSASYRGPSGNTIYF.

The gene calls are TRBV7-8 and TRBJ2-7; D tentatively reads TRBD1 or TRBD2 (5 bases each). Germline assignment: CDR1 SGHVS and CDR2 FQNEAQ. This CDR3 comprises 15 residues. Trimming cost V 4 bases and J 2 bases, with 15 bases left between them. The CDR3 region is CASSSPGASTYEQYF. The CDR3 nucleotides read TGTGCCAGCAGCTCCCCCGGGGCCAGCACCTACGAGCAGTACTTC.

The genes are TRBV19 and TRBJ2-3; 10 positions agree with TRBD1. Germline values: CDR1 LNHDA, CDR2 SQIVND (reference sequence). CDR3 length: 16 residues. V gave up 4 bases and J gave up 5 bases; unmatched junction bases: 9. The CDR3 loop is CASSNLVGQGRDTQYF. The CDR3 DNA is TGTGCCAGTAGTAATCTTGTGGGACAGGGGAGAGATACGCAGTATTTT. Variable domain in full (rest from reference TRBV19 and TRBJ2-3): DGGITQSPKYLFRKEGQNVTLSCEQNLNHDAMYWYRQDPGQGLRLIYYSQIVNDFQKGDIAEGYSVSREKKESFPLTVTSAQKNPTAFYLCASSNLVGQGRDTQYFGPGTRLTVL.

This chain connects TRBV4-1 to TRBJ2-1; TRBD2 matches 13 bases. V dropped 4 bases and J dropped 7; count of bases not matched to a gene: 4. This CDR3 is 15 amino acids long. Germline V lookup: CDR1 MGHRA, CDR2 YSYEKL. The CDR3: CASSPLGLAGNEQFF. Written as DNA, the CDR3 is TGCGCCAGCAGCCCATTGGGACTAGCGGGGAATGAGCAGTTCTTC.

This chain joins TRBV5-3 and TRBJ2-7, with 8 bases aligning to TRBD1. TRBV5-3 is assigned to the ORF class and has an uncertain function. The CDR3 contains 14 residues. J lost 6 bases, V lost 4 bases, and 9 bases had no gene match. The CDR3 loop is CARSLGRTGFEQYF. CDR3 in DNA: TGTGCCAGAAGCCTGGGTCGGACAGGGTTCGAGCAGTACTTC.

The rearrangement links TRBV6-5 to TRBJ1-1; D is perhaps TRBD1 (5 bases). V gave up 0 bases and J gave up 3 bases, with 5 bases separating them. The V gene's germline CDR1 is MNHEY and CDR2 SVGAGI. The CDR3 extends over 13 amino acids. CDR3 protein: CASSYSGHTEAFF. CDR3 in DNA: TGTGCCAGCAGTTACTCGGGGCACACTGAAGCTTTCTTT.

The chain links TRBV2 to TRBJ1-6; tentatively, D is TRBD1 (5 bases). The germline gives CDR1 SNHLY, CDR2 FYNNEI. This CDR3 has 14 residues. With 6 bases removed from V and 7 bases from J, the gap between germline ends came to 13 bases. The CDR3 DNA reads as TGTGCCAGCAGAATATTGGGGCAGAATTCACCCCTCCACTTT. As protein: CASRILGQNSPLHF.

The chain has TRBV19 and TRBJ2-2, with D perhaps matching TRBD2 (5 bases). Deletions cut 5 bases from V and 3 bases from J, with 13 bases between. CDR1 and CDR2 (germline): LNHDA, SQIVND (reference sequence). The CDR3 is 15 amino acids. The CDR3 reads CASSSWAGDTGELFF. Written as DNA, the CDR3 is TGTGCCAGTAGTTCGTGGGCCGGGGACACCGGGGAGCTGTTTTTT.

For the CDR3, the DNA is TGTGCCAGCGGAGGAGAGGTGGGTGAAAAACTGTTTTTT. Translating gives CASGGEVGEKLFF. The chain couples TRBV7-9 to TRBJ1-4; D not certain. V lost 8 bases to trimming and J lost 7 bases, with 14 bases between them. The germline V gene encodes CDR1 SEHNR and CDR2 FQNEAQ (reference sequence). The CDR3 totals 13 residues.

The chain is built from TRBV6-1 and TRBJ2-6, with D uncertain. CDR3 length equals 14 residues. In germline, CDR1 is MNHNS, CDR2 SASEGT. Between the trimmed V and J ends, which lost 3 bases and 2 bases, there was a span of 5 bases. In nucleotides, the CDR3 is TGTGCCAGCAGTGATAGGGCTGGGGCCAACGTCCTGACTTTC. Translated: CASSDRAGANVLTF.

The CDR3 here is CASSEDPGANEQFF. The CDR3 bases are TGTGCCAGCAGTGAAGATCCGGGGGCGAATGAGCAGTTCTTC. The gene calls are TRBV6-1 and TRBJ2-1, with D perhaps being TRBD1 or TRBD2 (6 bases each). V gave up 1 base and J gave up 7 bases, with 11 bases separating them. Per the germline V gene, CDR1 is MNHNS and CDR2 is SASEGT. CDR3 length: 14 amino acids.

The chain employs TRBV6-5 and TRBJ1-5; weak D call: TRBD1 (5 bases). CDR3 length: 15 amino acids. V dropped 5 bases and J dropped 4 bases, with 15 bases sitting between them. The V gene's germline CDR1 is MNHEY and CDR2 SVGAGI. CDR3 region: CASSPLSGVNQPQHF. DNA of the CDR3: TGTGCCAGCAGTCCTCTCTCGGGGGTTAATCAGCCCCAGCATTTT.